This T cell receptor beta chain was sequenced for a study of blood T cell repertoires in COVID-19. V gave up 1 base and J gave up 0 bases; unmatched junction bases: 6. Germline assignment: CDR1 LGHNA and CDR2 YNFKEQ. The CDR3 loop spans 18 amino acids. TCRdb keeps only in-frame clones here, not all; method: immunoSEQ multiplex PCR. This sample has approximately 130,000 clones, with 84% found just once. What was sequenced was peripheral blood. The rearrangement links TRBV4-2 to TRBJ2-1, with 10 bases that match TRBD2. This receptor was taken from a human donor in a cohort sampled during active COVID-19. CDR3 sequence (DNA): TGTGCCAGCAGCCAAGTGGGGGCTAGCGGGGGCTCCTACAATGAGCAGTTCTTC. Translating it yields CASSQVGASGGSYNEQFF.